The sample holds many counts of the clone carrying this T cell receptor beta chain. Germline loops: CDR1 MGHRA, CDR2 YSYEKL. Trimming at V came to 5 bases and at J to 1 base, leaving 5 bases not matched to a gene. This CDR3 is 15 amino acids long. The entry originates in a study of blood T cell repertoires in COVID-19. Across the whole study: The cDNA or gDNA used as material had been derived from T cells, B-cell-depleted T cells, or PBMCs.

Generated by immunoSEQ multiplex PCR, the TCRdb table keeps only in-frame clones and is missing some. The sample lists some 400,000 clones, around 87% occurring once. The TCR originated in a woman aged 25 to 39 with COVID-19, enrolled during active disease. This chain links TRBV4-1 with TRBJ1-2; 9 bases are shared with TRBD1. The sample taken for sequencing was peripheral blood. CDR3 protein: CASSGRQGDNYGYTF. The CDR3 DNA reads TGCGCCAGCAGCGGGCGACAGGGGGATAACTATGGCTACACCTTC.